The 26 T cell receptor beta chains below come from one sample, sequenced in a study of T cell repertoires in cytomegalovirus infection (dated by TCRdb to the late 2010s). For sequencing, an Illumina HiSeq 1500 was employed. Starting from the raw public reads, TCRdb applied fastp trimming at Q25, assembled clones with MiXCR and retained in-frame beta chains. Duplicate CDR3 protein sequences are folded into a single record with the most common DNA and genes. This sample has 750,000 to 950,000 distinct CDR3 sequences in its table, and 25% to 35% of those were observed once. The ten top clones hold about 12% of the sample. These receptors lack a known antigen. This specimen's treatment or condition label, per the study, means: in vitro stimulation with specific CMV peptide epitopes to enrich CMV-specific T cells. This material consisted of cultured CD8+ T cells from PBMCs, taken from culture after CMV antigen stimulation. The receptor source for this set is a human donor in good health (CMV status not recorded). Some clones in this sample may be carry-over from other donors' samples.

This clonotype was detected a few times. The chain's CDR3 is CASKAGGPAYEQYF. Written as DNA, the CDR3 is TGTGCCAGCAAAGCCGGGGGTCCTGCCTACGAGCAGTACTTC. The gene calls are TRBV6-1 and TRBJ2-7; the D gene is possibly TRBD2 (6 bases). Trimming left V 7 bases short and J 2 bases short, with 15 bases between. The CDR3 length is 14 residues. Germline loops: CDR1 MNHNS, CDR2 SASEGT.

This clonotype was seen only a few times. CDR3 residues: CASSFRLQSSYEQYV. CDR3 nucleotides: TGTGCCAGCAGTTTCCGGCTACAGAGCTCCTACGAGCAGTACGTC. The V call is TRBV28, the J call TRBJ2-7, with unresolved D. The CDR3 totals 15 residues. Germline loops: CDR1 MDHEN, CDR2 SYDVKM. Trimming shortened V by 3 bases and J by 0 bases, and 12 bases separated the two germline ends.

The chain is built from TRBV12-3 or TRBV12-4 and TRBJ2-3; no reliable D call. V lost 5 bases and J lost 3, with 15 bases in between. The CDR3 length is 15 residues. CDR3 sequence reads: CASSPTGRLTDTQYF. The CDR3 DNA follows: TGTGCCAGCAGTCCTACCGGACGTTTGACAGATACGCAGTATTTT.

V usage is TRBV7-6 and J usage is TRBJ2-2; D not resolved. The CDR3 runs 14 residues. V lost 1 base and J lost 6, with 9 bases in between. Germline CDR1 SGHVS, CDR2 FNYEAQ. The CDR3 spells CASSLVLGAGELFF. Written as DNA, the CDR3 is TGTGCCAGCAGCTTAGTGCTGGGCGCCGGGGAGCTGTTTTTT.

The sample holds many counts of this clonotype. This sequence joins TRBV7-9 and TRBJ2-1; tentative D call: TRBD1 (6 bases). The V end was cut by 2 bases, the J end by 6 bases, with 8 bases between. The CDR3 is 13 residues long. In germline, CDR1 is SEHNR, CDR2 FQNEAQ (reference sequence). This CDR3 is CASSLPGANEQFF. The CDR3 coding sequence is TGTGCCAGCAGCTTACCAGGGGCCAATGAGCAGTTCTTC.

This clonotype was seen more than once but under ten times. The V and J genes are TRBV7-9 and TRBJ2-7; weak D call: TRBD2 (5 bases). Trimming pared 5 bases from V and 1 base from J, leaving 15 bases between. The CDR3 loop spans 15 amino acids. From germline, CDR1 is SEHNR and CDR2 FQNEAQ (reference sequence). The CDR3 DNA reads as TGTGCCAGCAGCCCGGGGTACATCGCGTCCTACGAGCAGTACGTC. This sequence encodes CASSPGYIASYEQYV.

This chain links TRBV20-1 with TRBJ1-2, with a weak D call TRBD1 (5 bases). With 4 bases removed from V and 6 bases from J, the gap between germline ends came to 12 bases. The CDR3 has 12 residues. Germline-derived CDR1 and CDR2 are DFQATT and SNEGSKA (reference sequence). CDR3 sequence: CSATGVQNGYTF. The CDR3 DNA reads TGCAGTGCTACGGGGGTTCAAAATGGCTACACCTTC.

This clonotype came up a few times. The chain couples TRBV11-2 to TRBJ2-5, with D maybe TRBD2 (6 bases). The germline V gene has CDR1 SGHAT and CDR2 FQNNGV. V lost 7 bases to trimming and J lost 4 bases, with 10 bases between them. This CDR3 contains 12 residues. The CDR3 region has the DNA TGTGCCAGCACCTTGGGGGGAGAGACCCAGTACTTC. Translating gives CASTLGGETQYF.

The chain links TRBV5-4 to TRBJ2-1; D gene ambiguous. Germline V gene lookup returns CDR1 SGHNT and CDR2 YYREEE (reference sequence). Trimming took off 4 bases at V and 4 bases at J, with 15 bases between the two ends. This CDR3 contains 15 residues. In DNA form, the CDR3 reads TGTGCCAGCAGCAACTCTAATAGCAAATACAATGAGCAGTTCTTC. It specifies CASSNSNSKYNEQFF.

This rearrangement joins TRBV9 to TRBJ2-2; tentatively, D is TRBD1 (6 bases). The CDR3 has 13 amino acids. V lost 1 base and J lost 6, with 7 bases in between. Per germline, CDR1 SGDLS and CDR2 YYNGEE. CDR3: CASSVHRAGELFF. The CDR3 coding sequence is TGTGCCAGCAGCGTACACAGGGCCGGGGAGCTGTTTTTT.

This clonotype turned up a few times. The gene calls are TRBV24-1 and TRBJ2-2, with D perhaps given as TRBD1 or TRBD2 (5 bases each). This CDR3 has 14 amino acids. Germline lookup yields CDR1 KGHDR and CDR2 SFDVKD. Trimming took off 9 bases at V and 1 base at J, with 11 bases between the two ends. The CDR3 bases are TGTGCCACCGGGGACGGCCTGAACACCGGGGAGCTGTTTTTT. Protein: CATGDGLNTGELFF.

In this sample, this clonotype turned up a few times. The chain is built from TRBV19 and TRBJ2-2; D may be TRBD1 (5 bases). CDR1 is LNHDA and CDR2 is SQIVND in the germline V gene (reference sequence). Trimming cost V 4 bases and J 0 bases, with 12 bases left between them. The CDR3 sequence is 16 residues long. In nucleotides, the CDR3 is TGTGCCAGTAGTAGATTACGACAGACGAACACCGGGGAGCTGTTTTTT. It translates to CASSRLRQTNTGELFF.

This clonotype was seen repeatedly, ten times or more. This chain links TRBV12-3 or TRBV12-4 with TRBJ2-5; the match to TRBD2 covers 8 bases. The CDR3 has 16 residues. Unmatched junction bases numbered 12, after V lost 5 bases and J lost 4 bases. CDR3 region: CASSASGLGVPETQYF. Written as DNA, the CDR3 is TGTGCCAGCAGTGCCTCGGGACTAGGGGTCCCAGAGACCCAGTACTTC.

In its sample, this clonotype was seen a few times. V gene TRBV19 combines with J gene TRBJ2-2; D gene unclear. The V gene's germline CDR1 is LNHDA and CDR2 SQIVND (reference sequence). Trimming shortened V by 1 base and J by 7 bases, and 10 bases separated the two germline ends. The CDR3 runs 14 residues. The CDR3 DNA reads as TGTGCCAGTAGTATAGGGCTCCCTGGCGGGGAGCTGTTTTTT. It codes for CASSIGLPGGELFF.

This chain connects TRBV7-9 to TRBJ1-4; TRBD1 matches at 7 bases. The CDR3 contains 15 residues. V gave up 5 bases and J gave up 8 bases; unmatched junction bases: 11. In germline, CDR1 is SEHNR, CDR2 FQNEAQ (reference sequence). CDR3 in amino acids: CASSPFSTGEEKLFF. CDR3 coding DNA: TGTGCCAGCAGCCCTTTCTCTACAGGGGAAGAAAAACTGTTTTTT.

The V call is TRBV10-3, the J call TRBJ1-1; 7 bases map to TRBD1. With 0 bases clipped from V and 8 bases from J, the junction kept 12 bases outside the gene matches. The CDR3 contains 16 residues. Germline CDR1 ENHRY, CDR2 SYGVKD. The DNA for the CDR3 is TGTGCCATCAGTGAGTCTGGGGACAGTGAGAACGGGGAAGCTTTCTTT. Protein: CAISESGDSENGEAFF.

Many counts were recorded for this clonotype. This chain connects TRBV7-9 to TRBJ1-6, with TRBD1 as a possible D gene (5 bases). Trimming took off 0 bases at V and 9 bases at J, with 15 bases between the two ends. Germline V gene data show CDR1 as SEHNR and CDR2 as FQNEAQ (reference sequence). The CDR3 totals 16 residues. CDR3 nucleotides: TGTGCCAGCAGCTTAGCGCTTGGCAGGGTTGGTTCACCCCTCCACTTT. This codes for CASSLALGRVGSPLHF.

V usage is TRBV27 and J usage is TRBJ2-7; 8 nucleotides align to TRBD1. Germline CDR1 MNHEY, CDR2 SMNVEV (reference sequence). CDR3 size: 15 residues. The V gene end was trimmed by 4 bases and the J gene end by 4 bases; junction bases not matched to a gene: 9. The CDR3 DNA is TGTGCCAGCAGTTCGTCGGGACAGGCGACGTACGAGCAGTACTTC. Protein: CASSSSGQATYEQYF.

This clonotype was seen repeatedly, ten times or more. V is TRBV11-2 and J is TRBJ2-3, with TRBD2 as a possible D gene (5 bases). The CDR3 runs 13 residues. Germline CDR1 is SGHAT and CDR2 is FQNNGV. Deletions cut 1 base from V and 4 bases from J, with 6 bases between. CDR3 sequence (DNA): TGTGCCAGCAGCTTAGCACTAGCAGATACGCAGTATTTT. It encodes CASSLALADTQYF.

The CDR3 loop reads CASSPRGAKIPGPDTQYF. DNA of the CDR3: TGTGCCAGCAGCCCCCGAGGGGCAAAAATCCCCGGACCAGATACGCAGTATTTT. The V and J genes are TRBV27 and TRBJ2-3; the D call may be TRBD1 or TRBD2 (5 bases each). Between the trimmed V and J ends, which lost 6 bases and 4 bases, there was a span of 26 bases. The germline V gene encodes CDR1 MNHEY and CDR2 SMNVEV (reference sequence). The CDR3 runs 18 residues.

Only a few counts were recorded for this clonotype. J is TRBJ2-1 and V is TRBV2; D possibly corresponds to TRBD1 (6 bases). This CDR3 has 14 amino acids. Trimming pared 5 bases from V and 1 base from J, leaving 9 bases between. Germline CDR1 reads SNHLY; CDR2 reads FYNNEI. The CDR3 here is CASSSGTSYNEQFF. The CDR3 DNA is TGTGCCAGCAGTTCCGGGACATCCTACAATGAGCAGTTCTTC.

This clonotype was counted only a few times. The rearrangement links TRBV24-1 to TRBJ2-1; 9 nucleotides agree with TRBD2. Germline V gene data show CDR1 as KGHDR and CDR2 as SFDVKD. The CDR3 totals 15 residues. The trim removed 0 bases at V and 8 bases at J, leaving 4 bases unmatched. This CDR3 is CATSDLAGGVDEQFF. CDR3 bases: TGTGCCACCAGTGATTTGGCGGGGGGGGTCGATGAGCAGTTCTTC.

This clonotype was detected a few times. The chain couples TRBV4-1 to TRBJ1-2, with D unclear. In germline, CDR1 is MGHRA, CDR2 YSYEKL. CDR3 size: 15 residues. The V end lost 1 base, the J end lost 6 bases, and 15 bases lay between the germline ends. The CDR3: CASSQGARTGNGYTF. CDR3 coding DNA: TGCGCCAGCAGCCAAGGGGCACGAACGGGCAATGGCTACACCTTC.

The sample holds many counts of this clonotype. This chain links TRBV7-8 with TRBJ1-1; a possible D gene is TRBD1 (5 bases). The CDR3 consists of 18 residues. CDR1 and CDR2 from the germline V gene are SGHVS and FQNEAQ. Trimming shortened V by 8 bases and J by 0 bases, and 25 bases separated the two germline ends. CDR3 DNA: TGTGCCAGCCGTGAGGGATTTGGGACTCTTCTGATGAACACTGAAGCTTTCTTT. Its translation is CASREGFGTLLMNTEAFF.

This clonotype was seen a few times. The chain uses TRBV7-9 and TRBJ2-5; D remains unclear. Per germline, CDR1 SEHNR and CDR2 FQNEAQ (reference sequence). The V end was cut by 5 bases, the J end by 5 bases, with 12 bases between. This CDR3 spans 13 amino acids. This chain's CDR3 is CASSRPGVETQYF. For the CDR3, the DNA is TGTGCCAGCAGCCGGCCGGGTGTCGAGACCCAGTACTTC.

The chain recombines TRBV12-3 or TRBV12-4 with TRBJ2-1; D unclear. The CDR3 covers 13 residues. Trimming took 5 bases from V and 8 from J, leaving 13 bases between them. CDR3 protein: CASSLARRYEQFF. Written as DNA, the CDR3 is TGTGCCAGCAGTCTTGCTAGACGGTATGAGCAGTTCTTC.